These 26 T cell receptor beta chains share one sample of origin, sequenced in a study of cytomegalovirus exposure and HLA in healthy donors. The PCR employed 60 Vbeta primers together with 13 Jbeta primers. Assay: immunoSEQ multiplex PCR; the TCRdb copy retains only in-frame clones and omits some. The specimen's table records tens of thousands of clones. Sequencing was done on a sample of PBMCs. The receptors here all came from a woman aged 45-65 years in good health and CMV-seropositive.

V gene TRBV13 combines with J gene TRBJ2-1; TRBD2 aligns across 7 bases. Per germline, CDR1 PRHDT and CDR2 FYEKMQ (reference sequence). J was trimmed by 8 bases and V by 4 bases; bases with no gene match: 5. This CDR3 spans 13 amino acids. In nucleotides, the CDR3 is TGTGCCAGCAGCTCCCGCGCGGGGGATGAGCAGTTCTTC. This codes for CASSSRAGDEQFF.

This chain joins TRBV11-2 and TRBJ1-2, with 10 bases identical to TRBD1. This CDR3 region has 12 residues. Losses at the gene ends were 4 bases for V and 8 bases for J; bases not matched to a gene: 1. Germline-derived CDR1 and CDR2 are SGHAT and FQNNGV. CDR3 bases: TGTGCCAGCAGCTGGACAGGGGGGGGCTACACCTTC. This codes for CASSWTGGGYTF. Filled out from reference TRBV11-2 and TRBJ1-2, the complete variable domain reads EAGVAQSPRYKIIEKRQSVAFWCNPISGHATLYWYQQILGQGPKLLIQFQNNGVVDDSQLPKDRFSAERLKGVDSTLKIQPAKLEDSAVYLCASSWTGGGYTFGSGTRLTVV.

This chain joins TRBV7-2 and TRBJ2-2; a possible D gene is TRBD2 (7 bases). The CDR3 totals 15 residues. Deletions cut 7 bases from V and 4 bases from J, with 16 bases between. Germline CDR1 SGHTA, CDR2 FQGNSA. CDR3 loop: CASTQGGAITGELFF. The DNA of the CDR3 is TGTGCCAGCACTCAAGGGGGGGCAATCACCGGGGAGCTGTTTTTT.

The CDR3 sequence: CASSFPGQGAYEQYF. CDR3 bases: TGTGCCAGCAGTTTTCCAGGACAGGGGGCCTACGAGCAGTACTTC. The rearrangement uses TRBV28 and TRBJ2-7; the match to TRBD1 covers 10 bases. The CDR3 has 15 residues. The ends lost 3 bases at V and 2 bases at J; junction bases unmatched: 4. The germline V gene encodes CDR1 MDHEN and CDR2 SYDVKM. The full variable domain, with the rest looked up from reference TRBV28 and TRBJ2-7, is DVKVTQSSRYLVKRTGEKVFLECVQDMDHENMFWYRQDPGLGLRLIYFSYDVKMKEKGDIPEGYSVSREKKERFSLILESASTNQTSMYLCASSFPGQGAYEQYFGPGTRLTVT.

The rearrangement uses TRBV5-1 and TRBJ1-6; no definite D call. Per the germline V gene, CDR1 is SGHRS and CDR2 is YFSETQ. V lost 4 bases to trimming and J lost 8 bases, with 13 bases between them. CDR3 length equals 14 residues. DNA for the CDR3: TGCGCCAGCAGCCCCGGCGGGGTTGATTCACCCCTCCACTTT. Translated, it gives CASSPGGVDSPLHF.

The chain joins TRBV7-8 to TRBJ1-6; 8 bases are shared with TRBD1. Germline CDR1 is SGHVS and CDR2 is FQNEAQ. The CDR3 is 15 amino acids. The J segment lost 8 bases and the V segment lost 4 bases, leaving 7 bases of the junction unmatched. In nucleotides, the CDR3 is TGTGCCAGCAGCTCCGTTCAGGGGGCGGATTCACCCCTCCACTTT. Translated, it gives CASSSVQGADSPLHF.

The chain recombines TRBV4-3 with TRBJ1-2; 11 positions match TRBD1. This CDR3 has 16 amino acids. V trimming: 0 bases; J trimming: 7 bases; junction bases outside the gene matches: 7. Germline CDR1 and CDR2: LGHNA and YSLEER. CDR3 bases: TGCGCCAGCAGCCAAGAAGCCGGACAGGGGGCAAGTGGCTACACCTTC. Protein: CASSQEAGQGASGYTF.

This chain connects TRBV2 to TRBJ1-5; perhaps TRBD1 as D (5 bases). The CDR3 sequence is 18 residues long. Germline V gives CDR1 SNHLY, CDR2 FYNNEI. V shed 2 bases and J shed 5 bases, with 22 bases lying between them. The CDR3 DNA sequence: TGTGCCAGCAGTGAATCCACGACTTGGGGGGAAGGGGATCAGCCCCAGCATTTT. Protein sequence: CASSESTTWGEGDQPQHF.

This rearrangement joins TRBV2 to TRBJ1-2; D gene ambiguous. CDR3 length: 12 residues. CDR1 is SNHLY, CDR2 FYNNEI, per germline. Trimming removed 6 bases from V and 3 bases from J, with 8 bases in between. This chain's CDR3 is CASRKADYGYTF. CDR3 bases: TGTGCCAGCAGGAAGGCGGACTATGGCTACACCTTC.

This chain links TRBV10-3 with TRBJ1-1; TRBD1 matches at 10 bases. Losses at the gene ends were 6 bases for V and 4 bases for J; bases not matched to a gene: 11. Germline CDR1 and CDR2: ENHRY and SYGVKD. The CDR3 has 16 residues. CDR3 nucleotides: TGTGCCATCAGACCCGACAGGGGGCGGTATAGCACTGAAGCTTTCTTT. It encodes CAIRPDRGRYSTEAFF.

V usage is TRBV4-3 and J usage is TRBJ1-4, with D perhaps TRBD1 (6 bases). The CDR3 is made up of 16 amino acids. Trimming stripped 4 bases from V and 3 bases from J, with 15 bases between. CDR1 and CDR2 from the germline V gene are LGHNA and YSLEER. The DNA for the CDR3 is TGCGCCAGCAGCCCCAACCCGCCAGGGGCTAATGAAAAACTGTTTTTT. It encodes CASSPNPPGANEKLFF.

A remark on this clone: This specimen includes other DNA sequences encoding the same CDR3. This chain connects TRBV4-3 to TRBJ1-1; tentative D call: TRBD1 (6 bases). Germline values: CDR1 LGHNA, CDR2 YSLEER. CDR3 length: 14 residues. V lost 0 bases to trimming and J lost 4 bases, with 9 bases between them. CDR3 in DNA: TGCGCCAGCAGCCAAGATCGAGGGGGCACTGAAGCTTTCTTT. This translates into CASSQDRGGTEAFF.

The rearrangement joins TRBV5-1 to TRBJ2-7, with 8 bases that match TRBD1. Germline V gene lookup returns CDR1 SGHRS and CDR2 YFSETQ. V gave up 3 bases and J gave up 2 bases; unmatched junction bases: 7. This CDR3 region has 15 residues. The CDR3 DNA follows: TGCGCCAGCAGCTCCTCCGGGACAGGCACCTACGAGCAGTACTTC. It is translated as CASSSSGTGTYEQYF.

This chain connects TRBV9 to TRBJ2-1; unclear D gene. The V and J ends lost 3 bases and 7 bases respectively, with 17 bases between them. CDR3 size: 15 residues. The germline CDR1 and CDR2 sequences are SGDLS and YYNGEE. This CDR3 reads CASSDKVAVGNEQFF. CDR3 nucleotide sequence: TGTGCCAGCAGCGATAAAGTGGCAGTCGGGAATGAGCAGTTCTTC.

The J gene is TRBJ2-1, the V gene TRBV9; TRBD2 matches 8 bases. V was pared by 0 bases and J by 8 bases, with 7 bases of the junction left unmatched. The CDR3 contains 15 residues. Germline assignment: CDR1 SGDLS and CDR2 YYNGEE. CDR3 amino acids: CASSVEAGGQDEQFF. The CDR3 DNA reads as TGTGCCAGCAGCGTAGAGGCGGGGGGCCAGGATGAGCAGTTCTTC.

The V and J genes are TRBV4-1 and TRBJ2-2; 13 nucleotides line up with TRBD2. CDR3 length: 20 residues. Germline V lookup: CDR1 MGHRA, CDR2 YSYEKL. V shed 1 base and J 0 bases; nucleotides not matched to a gene: 8. The chain's CDR3 is CASSQAGGLAGRANTGELFF. The CDR3, as DNA: TGCGCCAGCAGCCAAGCGGGGGGACTAGCGGGACGCGCGAACACCGGGGAGCTGTTTTTT.

CDR3 loop: CASSQGFFRGLQETQYF. The CDR3 DNA reads TGTGCCAGCAGCCAAGGTTTTTTTAGGGGGCTGCAAGAGACCCAGTACTTC. The rearrangement joins TRBV14 to TRBJ2-5; 7 nucleotides align to TRBD1. The CDR3 runs 17 residues. The V and J ends lost 1 base and 2 bases, in that order; junction bases with no gene match: 10. Germline V CDR1 and CDR2: SGHDN, FVKESK. The full variable domain, rest sourced from reference TRBV14 and TRBJ2-5, is EAGVTQFPSHSVIEKGQTVTLRCDPISGHDNLYWYRRVMGKEIKFLLHFVKESKQDESGMPNNRFLAERTGGTYSTLKVQPAELEDSGVYFCASSQGFFRGLQETQYFGPGTRLLVL.

The chain carries TRBV6-5 and TRBJ2-7; 9 nucleotides align to TRBD1. Trimming cost V 6 bases and J 5 bases; bases outside gene matches: 8. This CDR3 has 14 amino acids. Germline assignment: CDR1 MNHEY and CDR2 SVGAGI. CDR3 loop: CASSRDRGADEQYF. DNA for the CDR3: TGTGCCAGCAGCCGCGACAGGGGGGCGGACGAGCAGTACTTC.

This sequence joins TRBV30 and TRBJ2-7; D gene uncertain. The CDR3 has 11 residues. Germline lookup yields CDR1 GTSNPN and CDR2 SVGIG (reference sequence). V was trimmed by 2 bases and J by 4 bases, leaving 6 bases between them. CDR3 in DNA: TGTGCCTGGAGTTCGGTGTACGAGCAGTACTTC. It translates to CAWSSVYEQYF.

The rearrangement links TRBV29-1 to TRBJ2-2, with TRBD1 matching 7 bases. The trim removed 6 bases at V and 6 bases at J, leaving 10 bases unmatched. The CDR3 consists of 14 residues. Looked up from germline, CDR1 is SQVTM and CDR2 is ANQGSEA. CDR3 amino acids: CSVGLQGIAGELFF. CDR3 coding DNA: TGCAGCGTGGGGTTACAGGGGATCGCCGGGGAGCTGTTTTTT.

This rearrangement joins TRBV13 to TRBJ2-1; D is possibly TRBD1 (6 bases). The germline V and J ends were trimmed by 5 bases and 6 bases, with 14 bases remaining between them. Germline V lookup: CDR1 PRHDT, CDR2 FYEKMQ (reference sequence). This CDR3 has 14 amino acids. The CDR3 bases are TGTGCCAGCAGCCCCCAGGGGCCCGGCAATGAGCAGTTCTTC. It encodes CASSPQGPGNEQFF.

The chain is built from TRBV6-6 and TRBJ2-1, with D possibly being TRBD2 (5 bases). The CDR3 consists of 13 residues. V was pared by 5 bases and J by 3 bases, with 8 bases between. Germline lookup yields CDR1 MNHNY and CDR2 SVGAGI (reference sequence). The CDR3 loop is CASSSRDYNEQFF. CDR3 DNA sequence: TGTGCCAGCAGTAGCCGGGACTACAATGAGCAGTTCTTC.

This rearrangement joins TRBV11-2 to TRBJ2-6; D remains unclear. This CDR3 spans 14 amino acids. V was shortened by 4 bases and J by 0 bases, with 4 bases between the two germline ends. CDR1 and CDR2 (germline): SGHAT, FQNNGV. The CDR3 DNA follows: TGTGCCAGCAGCTCCCACTCTGGGGCCAACGTCCTGACTTTC. Its translation is CASSSHSGANVLTF.

The rearrangement links TRBV7-9 to TRBJ1-2, with 11 bases fitting TRBD1. In germline, CDR1 is SEHNR, CDR2 FQNEAQ (reference sequence). V shed 2 bases and J 5 bases; nucleotides not matched to a gene: 10. CDR3 length: 17 amino acids. CDR3 nucleotide sequence: TGTGCCAGCAGCTTAAGGTGGACAGGGGGCGGAACGTATGGCTACACCTTC. It specifies CASSLRWTGGGTYGYTF. The variable domain in full, with the rest retrieved from reference TRBV7-9 and TRBJ1-2, is DTGVSQNPRHKITKRGQNVTFRCDPISEHNRLYWYRQTLGQGPEFLTYFQNEAQLEKSRLLSDRFSAERPKGSFSTLEIQRTEQGDSAMYLCASSLRWTGGGTYGYTFGSGTRLTVV.

The V and J genes are TRBV7-8 and TRBJ2-2; tentative D call: TRBD1 (6 bases). Trimming cost V 2 bases and J 2 bases, with 12 bases left between them. This CDR3 region has 16 residues. Germline CDR1 is SGHVS and CDR2 is FQNEAQ. CDR3 in amino acids: CASSLSRQANTGELFF. The CDR3 DNA follows: TGTGCCAGCAGCTTAAGCCGACAGGCCAACACCGGGGAGCTGTTTTTT.

The CDR3 region has the DNA TGTGCCAGCTCACCATCCCGTGACACTGAAGCTTTCTTT. Encoded protein: CASSPSRDTEAFF. The V call is TRBV18, the J call TRBJ1-1, with D hard to call. Deletions cut 2 bases from V and 3 bases from J, with 7 bases between. Per the germline V gene, CDR1 is KGHSH and CDR2 is LQKENI. The CDR3 has 13 amino acids. The whole variable domain, remainder taken from reference TRBV18 and TRBJ1-1, is NAGVMQNPRHLVRRRGQEARLRCSPMKGHSHVYWYRQLPEEGLKFMVYLQKENIIDESGMPKERFSAEFPKEGPSILRIQQVVRGDSAAYFCASSPSRDTEAFFGQGTRLTVV.